Here is one T cell receptor (beta chain) with its context. Its antigen is unidentified. TCRdb keeps only in-frame clones here, not all; method: immunoSEQ multiplex PCR. In the table there are roughly 30,000 clones, 60% to 80% of which are singletons. The sample originates from a study of CD4 T cells in relation to SARS-CoV-2 and coronaviruses. Study-wide context: TCR beta CDR3s were sequenced after approximately 9-day antigen culture of PBMCs. No peptide or an HIV-1 Nef peptide pool served as negative control.

General study results and limits: Samples before the pandemic and after infection were not matched within any donor. Compared with monoreactive clones, crossreactive clones showed significantly weaker SARS-CoV-2 expansion.

There are 14 residues in the CDR3. CDR1 and CDR2 (germline): SGDLS, YYNGEE. Trimming stripped 4 bases from V and 4 bases from J, with 14 bases between. CD4+ T cells from unexposed donors were obtained before the COVID-19 pandemic (2011-2018). The cells were cultured for about ten days before CD4+ T cells were isolated. Specimen: CD4+ T cells from PBMCs, cultured in vitro. The source of this sequence is a human donor in good health. The chain joins TRBV9 to TRBJ1-2; D uncertain. CDR3 sequence: CASSPSPGGYGYTF. The DNA for the CDR3 is TGTGCCAGCAGCCCTAGTCCGGGCGGCTATGGCTACACCTTC.